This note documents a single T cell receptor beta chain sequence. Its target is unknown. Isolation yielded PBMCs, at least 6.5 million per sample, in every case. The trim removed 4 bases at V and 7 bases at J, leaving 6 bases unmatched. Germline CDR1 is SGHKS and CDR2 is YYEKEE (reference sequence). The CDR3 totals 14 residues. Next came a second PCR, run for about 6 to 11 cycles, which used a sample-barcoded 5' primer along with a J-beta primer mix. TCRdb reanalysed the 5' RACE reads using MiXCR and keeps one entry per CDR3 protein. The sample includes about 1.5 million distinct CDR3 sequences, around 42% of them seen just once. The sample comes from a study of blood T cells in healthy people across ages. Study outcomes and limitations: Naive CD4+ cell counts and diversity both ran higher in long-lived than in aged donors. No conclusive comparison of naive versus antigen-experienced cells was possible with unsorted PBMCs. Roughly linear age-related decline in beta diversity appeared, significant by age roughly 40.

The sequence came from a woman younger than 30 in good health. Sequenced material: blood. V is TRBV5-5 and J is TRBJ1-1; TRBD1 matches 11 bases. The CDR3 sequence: CASSPRTGGFEAFF. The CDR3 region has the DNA TGTGCCAGCAGCCCGCGGACAGGGGGCTTTGAAGCTTTCTTT.